The clone carrying this T cell receptor (beta chain) was detected a few times. This CDR3 spans 14 amino acids. Trimming shortened V by 4 bases and J by 5 bases, and 15 bases separated the two germline ends. Germline V gives CDR1 SGDLS, CDR2 YYNGEE. Amplification yielded TCR beta CDR3 regions, with RNA transcripts as the source. TCR CDR3 underwent first-round RT-PCR with the HTBI primer set. From the multiplex PCR reads, TCRdb called clonotypes with MiXCR, one entry per CDR3 protein. The table has 600,000 to 700,000 distinct CDR3 sequences, about 45% seen once; the top ten hold approximately 6.8%. The sample comes from a study of T cells in Graves' hyperthyroidism and ophthalmopathy.

The source of this sequence is an adult man with Graves' disease, either hyperthyroidism or ophthalmopathy (not recorded which). What was sequenced was peripheral blood or thyroid tissue (not recorded which). The chain links TRBV9 to TRBJ1-1; D gene ambiguous. The CDR3 region is CASSPDVGYTEAFF. CDR3 DNA: TGTGCCAGCAGCCCGGACGTAGGGTATACTGAAGCTTTCTTT.